Below, 28 T cell receptor beta chains from the same sample are listed, as sequenced in a study of blood T cell repertoires in COVID-19. The repertoire was sequenced with immunoSEQ multiplex PCR; TCRdb's copy has only in-frame clones and lacks some. The table shows around 320,000 clones, with approximately 85% occurring only once. The sequenced sample was peripheral blood. The receptors come from a human donor in a cohort sampled during active COVID-19.

The V gene is TRBV9, the J gene TRBJ1-3; possible D gene TRBD1, 5 bases. This CDR3 comprises 18 residues. V was pared by 4 bases and J by 2 bases, with 22 bases between. Per the germline V gene, CDR1 is SGDLS and CDR2 is YYNGEE. CDR3 protein: CASSPNLVGVTAGNTIYF. CDR3 in DNA: TGTGCCAGCAGCCCGAACTTGGTAGGGGTGACGGCTGGAAACACCATATATTTT.

V and J are TRBV7-8 and TRBJ1-6, with TRBD1 matching over 7 bases. With V trimmed by 1 base and J by 3 bases, 6 bases remained unmatched. CDR1 SGHVS and CDR2 FQNEAQ come from the germline V gene. The CDR3 is 17 amino acids. CDR3 DNA sequence: TGTGCCAGCAGCTTAGGTCGACAGGGTCGCTATAATTCACCCCTCCACTTT. It yields the protein CASSLGRQGRYNSPLHF. Supplemented by reference TRBV7-8 and TRBJ1-6, the full variable domain reads GAGVSQSPRYKVAKRGQDVALRCDPISGHVSLFWYQQALGQGPEFLTYFQNEAQLDKSGLPSDRFFAERPEGSVSTLKIQRTQQEDSAVYLCASSLGRQGRYNSPLHFGNGTRLTVT.

The chain is built from TRBV4-1 and TRBJ2-1, with 7 bases fitting TRBD2. Germline CDR1 reads MGHRA; CDR2 reads YSYEKL. There are 13 residues in the CDR3. Trimming removed 4 bases from V and 8 bases from J; junction bases left unmatched: 5. This chain's CDR3 is CASSRGGGDEQFF. In DNA, the CDR3 is TGCGCCAGCAGCCGCGGTGGGGGGGATGAGCAGTTCTTC.

The V gene is TRBV5-5, the J gene TRBJ1-6, with 7 bases lining up with TRBD1. Unmatched junction bases numbered 8, after V lost 4 bases and J lost 10 bases. The CDR3 is made up of 14 amino acids. Germline lookup yields CDR1 SGHKS and CDR2 YYEKEE (reference sequence). The CDR3 coding sequence is TGTGCCAGCAGCGTAACAGGGGTAGTATCACCCCTCCACTTT. It yields the protein CASSVTGVVSPLHF.

This clone has only a few counts. The chain has TRBV5-1 and TRBJ1-4; 9 bases are shared with TRBD1. V shed 5 bases, J shed 6 bases, and the junction held 5 bases outside the gene matches. CDR1 and CDR2 (germline): SGHRS, YFSETQ. This CDR3 comprises 14 residues. The CDR3 DNA sequence: TGCGCCAGCAGAATACGGACAGGGGATGAAAAACTGTTTTTT. This sequence encodes CASRIRTGDEKLFF. The full variable domain, completed using reference TRBV5-1 and TRBJ1-4, is KAGVTQTPRYLIKTRGQQVTLSCSPISGHRSVSWYQQTPGQGLQFLFEYFSETQRNKGNFPGRFSGRQFSNSRSEMNVSTLELGDSALYLCASRIRTGDEKLFFGSGTQLSVL.

This clone was recorded only once. The chain recombines TRBV15 with TRBJ2-7, with D tentatively TRBD1 (6 bases). Germline values: CDR1 LNHNV, CDR2 YYDKDF (reference sequence). The CDR3 extends over 15 amino acids. V was cut by 11 bases and J by 0 bases, with 20 bases left in between. CDR3 coding DNA: TGTGCCGCATCCCCAGGGGACGCATACTCCTACGAGCAGTACTTC. Residues: CAASPGDAYSYEQYF. Looking up the rest from reference TRBV15 and TRBJ2-7 gives the full variable domain: DAMVIQNPRYQVTQFGKPVTLSCSQTLNHNVMYWYQQKSSQAPKLLFHYYDKDFNNEADTPDNFQSRRPNTSFCFLDIRSPGLGDTAMYLCAASPGDAYSYEQYFGPGTRLTVT.

This sequence joins TRBV7-6 and TRBJ2-7, with 9 bases fitting TRBD1. With 5 bases clipped from V and 3 bases from J, the junction kept 8 bases outside the gene matches. This CDR3 region has 15 residues. The germline V gene has CDR1 SGHVS and CDR2 FNYEAQ. CDR3 region: CASSLGTGSYYEQYF. In nucleotides, the CDR3 is TGTGCCAGCAGCCTAGGGACAGGGTCCTACTACGAGCAGTACTTC.

The CDR3 sequence: CALSDREGEQFF. Here the CDR3 DNA reads TGTGCCCTATCTGACAGGGAAGGCGAGCAGTTCTTC. The chain joins TRBV10-3 to TRBJ2-1; 7 bases align to TRBD1. The germline V gene encodes CDR1 ENHRY and CDR2 SYGVKD. With 11 bases clipped from V and 10 bases from J, the junction kept 11 bases outside the gene matches. The CDR3 length is 12 residues.

V is TRBV5-4 and J is TRBJ2-5, with D possibly being TRBD1 (6 bases). The CDR3 sequence is 13 residues long. The germline gives CDR1 SGHNT, CDR2 YYREEE (reference sequence). Trimming took off 2 bases at V and 9 bases at J, with 14 bases between the two ends. The CDR3 spells CASSFGNSGAQYF. CDR3 coding DNA: TGTGCCAGCAGCTTCGGGAATTCAGGGGCCCAGTACTTC.

This clone was observed at least ten times. The chain has TRBV6-5 and TRBJ2-7, with 9 bases that match TRBD1. CDR3 length: 14 residues. Per germline, CDR1 MNHEY and CDR2 SVGAGI. V lost 7 bases and J lost 2; bases outside the gene matches: 6. The CDR3 region is CASKAGTGTYEQYF. In nucleotides, the CDR3 is TGTGCCAGCAAGGCCGGGACAGGGACCTACGAGCAGTACTTC.

V is TRBV11-1 and J is TRBJ2-7, with D perhaps TRBD1 (6 bases). This CDR3 spans 14 amino acids. The V gene's germline CDR1 is SGHAT and CDR2 FQDESV (reference sequence). Trimming pared 5 bases from V and 4 bases from J, leaving 15 bases between. CDR3 residues: CASSGRTALYEQYF. The DNA of the CDR3 is TGTGCCAGCAGCGGACGGACAGCGTTATACGAGCAGTACTTC.

The rearrangement uses TRBV24-1 and TRBJ2-2; the D gene is possibly TRBD2 (5 bases). From germline, CDR1 is KGHDR and CDR2 SFDVKD. The V and J ends lost 5 bases and 0 bases respectively, with 9 bases between them. The CDR3 consists of 15 residues. This CDR3 reads CATSGLASNTGELFF. DNA for the CDR3: TGTGCCACCAGTGGCCTAGCATCGAACACCGGGGAGCTGTTTTTT.

The chain is built from TRBV15 and TRBJ1-2; D remains ambiguous. The germline V gene has CDR1 LNHNV and CDR2 YYDKDF (reference sequence). CDR3 size: 15 residues. Between the trimmed V and J ends, which lost 1 base and 2 bases, there was a span of 11 bases. CDR3 loop: CATSRVIPTNYGYTF. The CDR3 DNA reads as TGTGCCACCAGCAGAGTCATTCCGACAAACTATGGCTACACCTTC.

This clone is a singleton in its sample. The CDR3 region has the DNA TGCAGTGCTTTAGACATCTACGAGCAGTACTTC. As protein: CSALDIYEQYF. This rearrangement joins TRBV20-1 to TRBJ2-7; D call uncertain. V was shortened by 5 bases and J by 3 bases, with 8 bases between the two germline ends. The CDR3 runs to 11 residues. Germline lookup yields CDR1 DFQATT and CDR2 SNEGSKA (reference sequence).

The chain carries TRBV10-3 and TRBJ1-1; D is possibly TRBD1 (6 bases). Deletions cut 11 bases from V and 1 base from J, with 14 bases between. CDR1 and CDR2 from the germline V gene are ENHRY and SYGVKD. This CDR3 is 13 amino acids long. CDR3 DNA: TGTGCCGTCTCGGAACAGGGGAACACTGAAGCTTTCTTT. Its translation: CAVSEQGNTEAFF.

J is TRBJ1-1 and V is TRBV30; 7 bases line up with TRBD1. The CDR3 is 14 amino acids. J was trimmed by 6 bases and V by 2 bases; bases with no gene match: 9. Germline V lookup: CDR1 GTSNPN, CDR2 SVGIG (reference sequence). For the CDR3, the DNA is TGTGCCTGGAGTACAGGGGCGCGTTTCGCTGAAGCTTTCTTT. Its protein product is CAWSTGARFAEAFF.

This clone was recorded a few times. The chain couples TRBV4-2 to TRBJ1-5; D gene uncertain. Trimming took 1 base from V and 6 from J, leaving 7 bases between them. The length of the CDR3 is 13 residues. CDR1 and CDR2 from the germline V gene are LGHNA and YNFKEQ. CDR3 sequence: CASSQGLSQPQHF. The CDR3 nucleotides read TGTGCCAGCAGCCAAGGTTTGAGTCAGCCCCAGCATTTT.

The chain uses TRBV7-3 and TRBJ1-1, with 9 bases matching TRBD1. V lost 0 bases and J lost 5; bases outside the gene matches: 4. Per the germline V gene, CDR1 is SGHTA and CDR2 is FQGTGA. This CDR3 has 15 residues. Here the CDR3 reads CASSLTHRGQTEAFF. The CDR3 nucleotides read TGTGCCAGCAGCTTAACGCACAGGGGGCAAACTGAAGCTTTCTTT.

This sequence joins TRBV30 and TRBJ2-2, with 9 nucleotides matching TRBD1. Germline CDR1 GTSNPN, CDR2 SVGIG (reference sequence). The CDR3 sequence is 15 residues long. With V trimmed by 5 bases and J by 2 bases, 6 bases remained unmatched. CDR3 nucleotides: TGTGCCTGGGAAGGGACAGGGCGAAACACCGGGGAGCTGTTTTTT. Translation gives CAWEGTGRNTGELFF.

This chain connects TRBV7-9 to TRBJ1-6, with 9 bases matching TRBD1. V lost 5 bases and J lost 10; bases outside the gene matches: 12. Looked up from germline, CDR1 is SEHNR and CDR2 is FQNEAQ (reference sequence). The CDR3 spans 16 residues. The CDR3 spells CASSPRNADRGSPLHF. CDR3 nucleotide sequence: TGTGCCAGCAGCCCACGAAATGCGGACAGGGGATCACCCCTCCACTTT.

The V call is TRBV5-6, the J call TRBJ1-2; D remains unclear. V was shortened by 2 bases and J by 0 bases, with 11 bases between the two germline ends. The germline V gene has CDR1 SGHDT and CDR2 YYEEEE. This CDR3 comprises 15 residues. The CDR3 DNA reads TGTGCCAGCAGCTTCGTACAGATCGCTAACTATGGCTACACCTTC. This gives the protein CASSFVQIANYGYTF.

The sample holds one count of this clone. This chain links TRBV5-1 with TRBJ2-1; perhaps TRBD2 as D (7 bases). Germline CDR1 and CDR2: SGHRS and YFSETQ. The CDR3 has 16 residues. V was trimmed by 3 bases and J by 7 bases, leaving 20 bases between them. CDR3 nucleotides: TGCGCCAGCAGCTGGGCGGGGGCCGAGGTTATAAATGAGCAGTTCTTC. Translated, it gives CASSWAGAEVINEQFF.

The rearrangement joins TRBV7-9 to TRBJ2-7; D is perhaps TRBD2 (6 bases). CDR3 length equals 13 residues. V was pared by 5 bases and J by 5 bases, with 13 bases between. Germline CDR1 is SEHNR and CDR2 is FQNEAQ (reference sequence). The CDR3 DNA sequence: TGTGCCAGCAGCCGACAAGGGGAGGACGAGCAGTACTTC. It specifies CASSRQGEDEQYF.

The chain links TRBV10-2 to TRBJ1-5, with D tentatively TRBD1 (5 bases). CDR3 length equals 14 residues. Germline V lookup: CDR1 WSHSY, CDR2 SAAADI. The V gene lost 8 bases and the J gene lost 3 bases, with 14 bases spanning the gap. The DNA of the CDR3 is TGCGCCAGCTCAGGGCACGGAGTCAATCAGCCCCAGCATTTT. It encodes CASSGHGVNQPQHF.

In its sample, this clone was seen a few times. As DNA, the CDR3 is TGTGCCAGCAGCCGGGAACAGGGGGCGGGGACTGAAGCTTTCTTT. The encoded protein is CASSREQGAGTEAFF. The gene calls are TRBV4-2 and TRBJ1-1; 9 nucleotides match TRBD1. V dropped 4 bases and J dropped 5; count of bases not matched to a gene: 8. The CDR3 consists of 15 residues. Germline loops: CDR1 LGHNA, CDR2 YNFKEQ.

The chain links TRBV10-2 to TRBJ2-5; D gene uncertain. The CDR3 runs to 12 residues. The germline V gene encodes CDR1 WSHSY and CDR2 SAAADI. V was clipped by 6 bases and J by 0 bases, with 5 bases between them. CDR3 in DNA: TGCGCCAGCAGCAGGCACCAAGAGACCCAGTACTTC. Its protein product is CASSRHQETQYF.

This chain uses TRBV29-1 with TRBJ1-3; a weak D match, TRBD1 (5 bases). V was trimmed by 6 bases and J by 4 bases, leaving 19 bases between them. In germline, CDR1 is SQVTM, CDR2 ANQGSEA. This CDR3 contains 15 residues. The CDR3 region is CSVAYVGLDGNTIYF. DNA of the CDR3: TGCAGCGTCGCTTACGTGGGGCTGGACGGAAACACCATATATTTT.

On this clone itself: The sample holds other DNA sequences that translate to the same CDR3. The V and J genes are TRBV5-5 and TRBJ1-1; TRBD1 might be the D (6 bases). This CDR3 is 14 amino acids long. Per the germline V gene, CDR1 is SGHKS and CDR2 is YYEKEE (reference sequence). V was clipped by 2 bases and J by 1 base, with 9 bases between them. The CDR3 DNA sequence: TGTGCCAGCAGCTTTAGCAGGGGGAACACTGAAGCTTTCTTT. This codes for CASSFSRGNTEAFF.